This entry lists 21 T cell receptor beta chains sequenced from one sample in a study of Ad26.COV2.S vaccination and SARS-CoV-2 variants. Data came from immunoSEQ multiplex PCR; TCRdb stores just in-frame clones and leaves some out. The sample lists some 350,000 clones; about 91% were seen once. The material sequenced was peripheral blood, taken after recovery from COVID-19. Every receptor here comes from a human donor who had recovered from COVID-19.

This rearrangement joins TRBV6-5 to TRBJ1-1; D ambiguous. Trimming removed 6 bases from V and 0 bases from J, with 14 bases in between. From germline, CDR1 is MNHEY and CDR2 SVGAGI. This CDR3 is built from 15 residues. The chain's CDR3 is CASSPLAAMNTEAFF. CDR3 coding DNA: TGTGCCAGCAGCCCCTTGGCAGCTATGAACACTGAAGCTTTCTTT.

Only one count was recorded for this clone. This rearrangement joins TRBV7-2 to TRBJ2-7; D might be TRBD1 or TRBD2, each matching 5 bases. Germline V gene lookup returns CDR1 SGHTA and CDR2 FQGNSA. The V end was cut by 8 bases, the J end by 4 bases, with 18 bases between. The CDR3 is made up of 14 amino acids. Here the CDR3 reads CASRSPGWGYEQYF. DNA for the CDR3: TGTGCCAGCCGATCACCAGGGTGGGGGTACGAGCAGTACTTC.

Concerning this clone itself: It is unclear where the CDR3 begins or ends on the DNA, so no DNA is shown, and the CDR3 is as TCRdb lists it. J is TRBJ2-1 and V is TRBV6-5; TRBD1 reflects the table's D call only, with no check against the DNA. Germline CDR1 MNHEY, CDR2 SVGAGI. The CDR3 length equals 16 residues, ends included. CDR3 protein: CASSFFGQGGHNEQFF.

This clone appeared a single time. The same CDR3 is also encoded by other DNA sequences in this sample. The chain employs TRBV2 and TRBJ1-6; D not certain. This CDR3 is 14 amino acids long. CDR1 is SNHLY, CDR2 FYNNEI, per germline. Deletions cut 6 bases from V and 7 bases from J, with 13 bases between. This chain's CDR3 is CASRKVLRNSPLHF. The CDR3 nucleotides are TGTGCCAGCAGGAAGGTCCTCAGGAATTCACCCCTCCACTTT. Filled out from reference TRBV2 and TRBJ1-6, the complete variable domain reads EPEVTQTPSHQVTQMGQEVILRCVPISNHLYFYWYRQILGQKVEFLVSFYNNEISEKSEIFDDQFSVERPDGSNFTLKIRSTKLEDSAMYFCASRKVLRNSPLHFGNGTRLTVT.

This sequence joins TRBV5-1 and TRBJ1-2, with 8 nucleotides matching TRBD1. The CDR3 extends over 15 amino acids. Germline trimming cut 4 bases from V and 3 bases from J; bases unmatched to any gene: 8. Germline CDR1 is SGHRS and CDR2 is YFSETQ. CDR3 loop: CASSPDRVWDYGYTF. For the CDR3, the DNA is TGCGCCAGCAGCCCGGACAGGGTCTGGGACTATGGCTACACCTTC.

This chain connects TRBV7-9 to TRBJ1-5; 10 positions match TRBD1. With 1 base clipped from V and 5 bases from J, the junction kept 14 bases outside the gene matches. This CDR3 is built from 19 residues. CDR1 and CDR2 from the germline V gene are SEHNR and FQNEAQ (reference sequence). The CDR3 DNA reads TGTGCCAGCAGCTTAGTAAGCCTCCGGGACAGGGGTTCAGATCAGCCCCAGCATTTT. Amino acid sequence: CASSLVSLRDRGSDQPQHF.

V is TRBV6-6 and J is TRBJ1-1, with D hard to call. Germline V gives CDR1 MNHNY, CDR2 SVGAGI (reference sequence). The CDR3 runs 11 residues. V lost 2 bases and J 6 bases, leaving 4 bases between the germline ends. Here the CDR3 DNA reads TGTGCCAGCAGTTACCCCCCTGAAGCTTTCTTT. Translated: CASSYPPEAFF.

The chain has TRBV7-8 and TRBJ2-7; possible D gene TRBD1, 5 bases. The CDR3 consists of 16 residues. The germline CDR1 and CDR2 sequences are SGHVS and FQNEAQ. V lost 5 bases to trimming and J lost 9 bases, with 26 bases between them. CDR3 DNA: TGTGCCAGCAGCGTCGGTTCCCCGGGCCAGGGATTATGGCAGTACTTC. This codes for CASSVGSPGQGLWQYF.

The genes are TRBV18 and TRBJ1-2; perhaps TRBD1 as D (5 bases). The germline V gene has CDR1 KGHSH and CDR2 LQKENI. This CDR3 is 14 amino acids long. Trimming removed 0 bases from V and 4 bases from J, with 9 bases in between. This CDR3 reads CASSPPGRTYGYTF. CDR3 DNA sequence: TGTGCCAGCTCACCACCGGGACGGACCTATGGCTACACCTTC. The whole variable domain, filled in from reference TRBV18 and TRBJ1-2, reads NAGVMQNPRHLVRRRGQEARLRCSPMKGHSHVYWYRQLPEEGLKFMVYLQKENIIDESGMPKERFSAEFPKEGPSILRIQQVVRGDSAAYFCASSPPGRTYGYTFGSGTRLTVV.

The J gene is TRBJ1-6, the V gene TRBV6-5; D possibly corresponds to TRBD1 (5 bases). The germline V gene encodes CDR1 MNHEY and CDR2 SVGAGI. Trimming pared 6 bases from V and 6 bases from J, leaving 15 bases between. The CDR3 spans 15 residues. The CDR3 protein is CASSRLGRGNSPLHF. CDR3 sequence (DNA): TGTGCCAGCAGCCGGCTGGGGCGGGGTAATTCACCCCTCCACTTT.

This chain uses TRBV6-5 with TRBJ2-6; D might be TRBD1 (5 bases). Germline V gives CDR1 MNHEY, CDR2 SVGAGI. The V gene lost 2 bases and the J gene lost 0 bases, with 8 bases spanning the gap. CDR3 length: 16 amino acids. CDR3 coding DNA: TGTGCCAGCAGTTACGACAGCAGCTCTGGGGCCAACGTCCTGACTTTC. Residues: CASSYDSSSGANVLTF.

The chain employs TRBV24-1 and TRBJ2-3; 8 bases map to TRBD2. J was trimmed by 5 bases and V by 4 bases; bases with no gene match: 13. The CDR3 runs 17 residues. CDR1 is KGHDR and CDR2 is SFDVKD in the germline V gene. The CDR3: CATSEGRGAPFIDTQYF. The CDR3 DNA follows: TGTGCCACCAGTGAAGGGCGGGGGGCGCCATTTATAGATACGCAGTATTTT.

This rearrangement joins TRBV7-9 to TRBJ1-4; 7 bases match TRBD1. Germline-derived CDR1 and CDR2 are SEHNR and FQNEAQ (reference sequence). CDR3 size: 15 residues. The J segment lost 5 bases and the V segment lost 5 bases, leaving 8 bases of the junction unmatched. The CDR3 is CASSPRDRENEKLFF. CDR3 DNA sequence: TGTGCCAGCAGCCCCAGGGACAGAGAGAATGAAAAACTGTTTTTT.

The chain links TRBV11-2 to TRBJ1-6; TRBD1 matches at 7 bases. Trimming removed 3 bases from V and 6 bases from J; junction bases left unmatched: 5. The CDR3 contains 15 residues. Germline CDR1 is SGHAT and CDR2 is FQNNGV. The CDR3 protein is CASSLGQSINSPLHF. The CDR3, as DNA: TGTGCCAGCAGCTTGGGACAGAGTATTAATTCACCCCTCCACTTT. The full variable domain, in which reference TRBV11-2 and TRBJ1-6 provide the parts outside the CDR3, is EAGVAQSPRYKIIEKRQSVAFWCNPISGHATLYWYQQILGQGPKLLIQFQNNGVVDDSQLPKDRFSAERLKGVDSTLKIQPAKLEDSAVYLCASSLGQSINSPLHFGNGTRLTVT.

This clone was recorded only once. The J gene is TRBJ1-6, the V gene TRBV3-1 (or the pseudogene TRBV3-2); no clear D. Germline lookup yields CDR1 LGHDT and CDR2 YNNKEL (reference sequence). Trimming took 0 bases from V and 0 from J, leaving 9 bases between them. The CDR3 extends over 17 amino acids. Here the CDR3 DNA reads TGTGCCAGCAGCCAAGATGGAGTAAGCTCCTATAATTCACCCCTCCACTTT. Its translation is CASSQDGVSSYNSPLHF.

The genes are TRBV12-5 and TRBJ1-6; D gene uncertain. The CDR3 loop spans 17 amino acids. In germline, CDR1 is LGHNT, CDR2 FRNRAP. V was trimmed by 2 bases and J by 0 bases, leaving 11 bases between them. The CDR3 reads CASGLRLGRSYNSPLHF. The DNA for the CDR3 is TGTGCTAGTGGTTTGCGTTTGGGCCGCTCCTATAATTCACCCCTCCACTTT.

V usage is TRBV4-3 and J usage is TRBJ2-2; 7 positions match TRBD2. CDR1 and CDR2 (germline): LGHNA, YSLEER. V gave up 0 bases and J gave up 6 bases; unmatched junction bases: 10. CDR3 length: 17 amino acids. Here the CDR3 reads CASSQDTAAGISGELFF. The CDR3 DNA reads TGCGCCAGCAGCCAAGATACTGCAGCGGGGATCTCCGGGGAGCTGTTTTTT.

The genes are TRBV24-1 and TRBJ2-1; D gene uncertain. Germline V gives CDR1 KGHDR, CDR2 SFDVKD. Trimming removed 7 bases from V and 14 bases from J, with 5 bases in between. The length of the CDR3 is 8 residues. CDR3 nucleotides: TGTGCCACCAGCAAAGAGTTCTTC. The encoded protein is CATSKEFF.

The chain recombines TRBV3-1 (or the pseudogene TRBV3-2) with TRBJ2-1; 7 nucleotides align to TRBD1. Germline CDR1 is LGHDT and CDR2 is YNNKEL (reference sequence). The junction had 16 bases not matched to a gene; V was cut back by 1 base and J by 13 bases. CDR3 length: 16 residues. CDR3 in DNA: TGTGCCAGCAGCCAAGCTGGGGTCCTAGACAGGGATCGACAGTTCTTC. Protein product: CASSQAGVLDRDRQFF.

The chain couples TRBV19 to TRBJ2-3; D possibly corresponds to TRBD2 (6 bases). The length of the CDR3 is 11 residues. V was clipped by 5 bases and J by 13 bases, with 13 bases between them. Germline V gene lookup returns CDR1 LNHDA and CDR2 SQIVND (reference sequence). The CDR3 is CASSWSGLKYF. CDR3 in DNA: TGTGCCAGTAGTTGGTCTGGACTAAAGTATTTT.

The rearrangement joins TRBV2 to TRBJ2-2; possibly TRBD1 for D (5 bases). Germline V gives CDR1 SNHLY, CDR2 FYNNEI. The CDR3 runs to 13 residues. V lost 6 bases, J lost 8 bases, and 13 bases lay in between. The CDR3: CASSQTDLGELFF. In DNA, the CDR3 is TGTGCCAGCAGCCAGACAGATTTGGGGGAGCTGTTTTTT.